The 20 T cell receptor beta chains below were found in one sample sequenced in a study of cytomegalovirus exposure and HLA in healthy donors. Assay: immunoSEQ multiplex PCR; the TCRdb copy retains only in-frame clones and omits some. The profile shows 150,000 to 200,000 clones, around 84% of them singletons. The sequenced sample consisted of PBMCs. The receptors stem from a man younger than 30 in good health and CMV-seropositive.

The V gene is TRBV30, the J gene TRBJ1-6; 11 positions match TRBD1. The CDR3 is made up of 15 amino acids. Looked up from germline, CDR1 is GTSNPN and CDR2 is SVGIG (reference sequence). J gave up 0 bases and V 5 bases, and 0 bases lay outside the gene matches. The CDR3 bases are TGTGCCTGGGGACAGGGGGCCTCCTATAATTCACCCCTCCACTTT. This gives the protein CAWGQGASYNSPLHF.

DNA of the CDR3: TGTGCCTCTCCGAGGGAGGATGGCTACACCTTC. This gives the protein CASPREDGYTF. This rearrangement joins TRBV30 to TRBJ1-2; no clear D gene. Germline-derived CDR1 and CDR2 are GTSNPN and SVGIG (reference sequence). The CDR3 covers 11 residues. V was pared by 7 bases and J by 6 bases, with 12 bases between. Full variable domain (rest looked up from reference TRBV30 and TRBJ1-2): SQTIHQWPATLVQPVGSPLSLECTVEGTSNPNLYWYRQAAGRGLQLLFYSVGIGQISSEVPQNLSASRPQDRQFILSSKKLLLSDSGFYLCASPREDGYTFGSGTRLTVV.

The chain employs TRBV19 and TRBJ1-1; no clear D gene. Germline assignment: CDR1 LNHDA and CDR2 SQIVND (reference sequence). Trimming took 11 bases from V and 3 from J, leaving 16 bases between them. This CDR3 region has 13 residues. The DNA of the CDR3 is TGTGCCGTACGGACTCTGGGCTACACTGAAGCTTTCTTT. This encodes CAVRTLGYTEAFF.

J is TRBJ1-2 and V is TRBV28; D is perhaps TRBD1 (6 bases). V shed 5 bases and J shed 4 bases, with 17 bases lying between them. Germline V gene data show CDR1 as MDHEN and CDR2 as SYDVKM. The CDR3 sequence is 15 residues long. The DNA for the CDR3 is TGTGCCAGCAGTCCCAAGCAGGGGCGGATCTATGGCTACACCTTC. Amino acid sequence: CASSPKQGRIYGYTF.

This clone is a singleton in its sample. The chain combines TRBV10-3 with TRBJ2-3; 8 positions match TRBD1. With V trimmed by 1 base and J by 8 bases, 11 bases remained unmatched. The CDR3 is made up of 16 amino acids. CDR1 and CDR2 from the germline V gene are ENHRY and SYGVKD. In nucleotides, the CDR3 is TGTGCCATCAGTGAGTACGGACAGGGCCTGGTGGTTACGCAGTATTTT. Its protein is CAISEYGQGLVVTQYF.

A single count supports this clone. The V and J genes are TRBV11-3 and TRBJ1-1; D is undetermined. CDR3 length equals 13 residues. Per germline, CDR1 SGHNT and CDR2 YENEEA. V shed 6 bases and J shed 4 bases, with 12 bases lying between them. CDR3 sequence: CASRFTAGTEAFF. CDR3 nucleotides: TGTGCCAGCAGATTTACTGCGGGCACTGAAGCTTTCTTT.

For the CDR3, the DNA is TGTGCCAGCAGCTCCGGACAGGGAGGGAGAATATTGGAGCCCCAGCATTTT. Translated: CASSSGQGGRILEPQHF. The rearrangement joins TRBV7-9 to TRBJ1-5, with TRBD1 matching 8 bases. The CDR3 sequence is 17 residues long. V dropped 4 bases and J dropped 8; count of bases not matched to a gene: 16. The germline V gene has CDR1 SEHNR and CDR2 FQNEAQ (reference sequence).

V and J are TRBV28 and TRBJ2-7, with D perhaps TRBD2 (5 bases). The CDR3 runs to 15 residues. V was trimmed by 4 bases and J by 6 bases, leaving 19 bases between them. Germline CDR1 MDHEN, CDR2 SYDVKM. This CDR3 is CASSSHPAGRFEQYF. The CDR3 DNA reads as TGTGCCAGCAGTTCACACCCGGCGGGCAGGTTCGAGCAGTACTTC.

The chain uses TRBV5-4 and TRBJ1-6; tentative D call: TRBD1 (5 bases). The CDR3 length is 17 residues. Germline CDR1 is SGHNT and CDR2 is YYREEE (reference sequence). The germline V and J ends were trimmed by 2 bases and 10 bases, with 22 bases remaining between them. The CDR3, as DNA: TGTGCCAGCAGCTTCTCTACCAGGGCCTACGTAGACTCACCCCTCCACTTT. As protein: CASSFSTRAYVDSPLHF. Based on the CDR3 plus reference TRBV5-4 and TRBJ1-6, the full variable domain is ETGVTQSPTHLIKTRGQQVTLRCSSQSGHNTVSWYQQALGQGPQFIFQYYREEENGRGNFPPRFSGLQFPNYSSELNVNALELDDSALYLCASSFSTRAYVDSPLHFGNGTRLTVT.

The rearrangement uses TRBV5-6 and TRBJ2-2; tentative D call: TRBD1 (5 bases). This CDR3 region has 15 residues. Between the trimmed V and J ends, which lost 0 bases and 0 bases, there was a span of 6 bases. In germline, CDR1 is SGHDT, CDR2 YYEEEE. As DNA, the CDR3 is TGTGCCAGCAGCTTGGAAGGGGCGAACACCGGGGAGCTGTTTTTT. Encoded protein: CASSLEGANTGELFF.

The rearrangement joins TRBV20-1 to TRBJ1-1, with D unresolved. The CDR3 sequence is 11 residues long. CDR1 and CDR2 (germline): DFQATT, SNEGSKA (reference sequence). Trimming took off 6 bases at V and 6 bases at J, with 11 bases between the two ends. In DNA form, the CDR3 reads TGCAGTGCCAGGTTTAACGCTGAAGCTTTCTTT. Translated, it gives CSARFNAEAFF.

This clone was seen only a few times. This chain links TRBV7-8 with TRBJ1-1; TRBD1 is a possible D gene (6 bases). V lost 4 bases and J 0 bases, leaving 18 bases between the germline ends. The CDR3 has 17 amino acids. Germline CDR1 SGHVS, CDR2 FQNEAQ. DNA of the CDR3: TGTGCCAGCAGCTCTAGGGAGGGGGGACGGTTGAACACTGAAGCTTTCTTT. Translating it yields CASSSREGGRLNTEAFF.

V gene TRBV28 combines with J gene TRBJ2-7, with TRBD2 matching over 9 bases. CDR3 length: 15 amino acids. The germline CDR1 and CDR2 sequences are MDHEN and SYDVKM. The junction had 3 bases not matched to a gene; V was cut back by 3 bases and J by 0 bases. The CDR3 DNA reads TGTGCCAGCAGTTTGGCTAGCGGGGCCTCCTACGAGCAGTACTTC. Translated, it gives CASSLASGASYEQYF.

The chain couples TRBV19 to TRBJ1-1, with D possibly being TRBD1 (5 bases). V lost 11 bases to trimming and J lost 1 base, with 17 bases between them. The CDR3 covers 14 residues. CDR1 and CDR2 from the germline V gene are LNHDA and SQIVND (reference sequence). The CDR3 region has the DNA TGTGCCTCCGTGGGCAGGGTCGGGAACACTGAAGCTTTCTTT. It is translated as CASVGRVGNTEAFF.

The chain has TRBV4-2 and TRBJ2-1, with 10 positions matching TRBD1. V lost 0 bases to trimming and J lost 7 bases; unmatched junction nucleotides: 6. From germline, CDR1 is LGHNA and CDR2 YNFKEQ. This CDR3 has 16 residues. CDR3 in DNA: TGTGCCAGCAGCCAAGATAGGGACAGGGGTTTAAATGAGCAGTTCTTC. Protein: CASSQDRDRGLNEQFF.

This clone was observed a handful of times. J is TRBJ1-2 and V is TRBV6-5, with D perhaps TRBD1 (6 bases). Trimming left V 0 bases short and J 6 bases short, with 8 bases between. Per germline, CDR1 MNHEY and CDR2 SVGAGI. The CDR3 sequence is 13 residues long. The DNA of the CDR3 is TGTGCCAGCAGTTACTCGGACAGCCATGGCTACACCTTC. Protein: CASSYSDSHGYTF.

The V call is TRBV27, the J call TRBJ2-7, with 8 bases aligning to TRBD1. The CDR3 has 15 residues. The ends lost 6 bases at V and 2 bases at J; junction bases unmatched: 9. Germline CDR1 reads MNHEY; CDR2 reads SMNVEV (reference sequence). Here the CDR3 reads CASSPLRDRPYEQYF. Here the CDR3 DNA reads TGTGCCAGCAGCCCCCTCCGGGACAGGCCCTACGAGCAGTACTTC.

The gene calls are TRBV6-5 and TRBJ2-1, with D perhaps matching TRBD2 (5 bases). The CDR3 length is 12 residues. V gave up 6 bases and J gave up 8 bases, with 11 bases separating them. From germline, CDR1 is MNHEY and CDR2 SVGAGI. For the CDR3, the DNA is TGTGCCAGCAGCCATAACGGGGATGAGCAGTTCTTC. It codes for CASSHNGDEQFF.

The chain recombines TRBV2 with TRBJ1-1, with a possible D match to TRBD1 (5 bases). Trimming pared 5 bases from V and 5 bases from J, leaving 21 bases between. Germline CDR1 reads SNHLY; CDR2 reads FYNNEI. This CDR3 region has 16 residues. The CDR3 here is CASSSLVGSGGTEAFF. For the CDR3, the DNA is TGTGCCAGCAGTTCCCTGGTAGGGTCCGGGGGGACTGAAGCTTTCTTT.

The chain is built from TRBV6-5 and TRBJ2-7; TRBD2 matches 7 bases. Germline assignment: CDR1 MNHEY and CDR2 SVGAGI. The CDR3 loop spans 14 amino acids. Losses at the gene ends were 5 bases for V and 3 bases for J; bases not matched to a gene: 7. CDR3 residues: CASSQRDGYYEQYF. The CDR3 DNA follows: TGTGCCAGCAGTCAGCGGGACGGATACTACGAGCAGTACTTC.